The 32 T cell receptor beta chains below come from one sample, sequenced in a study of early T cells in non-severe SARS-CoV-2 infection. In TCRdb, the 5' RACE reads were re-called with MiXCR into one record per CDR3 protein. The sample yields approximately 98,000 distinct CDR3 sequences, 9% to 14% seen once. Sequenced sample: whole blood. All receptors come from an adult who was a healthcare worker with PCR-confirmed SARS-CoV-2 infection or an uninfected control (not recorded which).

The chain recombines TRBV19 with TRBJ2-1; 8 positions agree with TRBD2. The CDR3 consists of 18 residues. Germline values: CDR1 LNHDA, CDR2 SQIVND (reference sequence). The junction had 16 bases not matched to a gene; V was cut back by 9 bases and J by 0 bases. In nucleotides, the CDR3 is TGTGCCAGCAGCCCTCTAACCTCGGGAGGGCCCTCCTACAATGAGCAGTTCTTC. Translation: CASSPLTSGGPSYNEQFF.

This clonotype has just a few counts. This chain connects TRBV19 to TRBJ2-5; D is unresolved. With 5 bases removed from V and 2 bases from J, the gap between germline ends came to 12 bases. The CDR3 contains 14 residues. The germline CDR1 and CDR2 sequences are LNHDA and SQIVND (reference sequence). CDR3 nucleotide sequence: TGTGCCAGTAGTCCCACCCATCCTCAAGAGACCCAGTACTTC. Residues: CASSPTHPQETQYF.

The CDR3 DNA is TGTGCCAGCAGCTTAGCCCGGCCAGATACGCAGTATTTT. It encodes CASSLARPDTQYF. The genes are TRBV7-2 and TRBJ2-3; D unclear. V lost 0 bases and J 4 bases, leaving 5 bases between the germline ends. This CDR3 region has 13 residues. CDR1 is SGHTA, CDR2 FQGNSA, per germline.

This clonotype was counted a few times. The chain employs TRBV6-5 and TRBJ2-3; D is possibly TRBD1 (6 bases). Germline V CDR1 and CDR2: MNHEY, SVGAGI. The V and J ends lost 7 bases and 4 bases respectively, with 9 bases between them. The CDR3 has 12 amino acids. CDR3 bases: TGTGCCAGCAAGAACAGGGCAGATACGCAGTATTTT. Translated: CASKNRADTQYF.

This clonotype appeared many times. The CDR3 nucleotides are TGCAGTGTAACCGTGGGGCAGGAGTACTTC. Translated, it gives CSVTVGQEYF. V and J are TRBV20-1 and TRBJ2-5, with a tentative D call TRBD1 (5 bases). CDR3 size: 10 residues. V gave up 7 bases and J gave up 12 bases, with 15 bases separating them. Germline V gives CDR1 DFQATT, CDR2 SNEGSKA (reference sequence).

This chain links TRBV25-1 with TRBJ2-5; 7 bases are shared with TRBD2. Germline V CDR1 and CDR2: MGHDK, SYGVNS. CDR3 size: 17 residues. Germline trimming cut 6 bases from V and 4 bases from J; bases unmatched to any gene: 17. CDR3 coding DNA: TGTGCCAGCAGCTCCATCCGGGGGGAGGCACGTGGAGAGACCCAGTACTTC. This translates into CASSSIRGEARGETQYF.

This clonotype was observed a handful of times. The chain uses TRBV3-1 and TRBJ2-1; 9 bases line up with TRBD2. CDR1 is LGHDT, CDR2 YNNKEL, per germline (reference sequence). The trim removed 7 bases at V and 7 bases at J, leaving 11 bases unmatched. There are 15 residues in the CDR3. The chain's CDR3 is CASTSVLAGRNEQFF. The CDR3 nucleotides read TGTGCCAGCACATCGGTGCTAGCGGGAAGGAATGAGCAGTTCTTC.

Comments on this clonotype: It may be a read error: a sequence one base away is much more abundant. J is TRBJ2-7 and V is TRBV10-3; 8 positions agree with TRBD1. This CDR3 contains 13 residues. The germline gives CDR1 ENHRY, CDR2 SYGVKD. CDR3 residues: CAISFTGGNEHYF. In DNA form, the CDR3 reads TGTGCCATCAGTTTTACAGGGGGTAACGAGCACTACTTC.

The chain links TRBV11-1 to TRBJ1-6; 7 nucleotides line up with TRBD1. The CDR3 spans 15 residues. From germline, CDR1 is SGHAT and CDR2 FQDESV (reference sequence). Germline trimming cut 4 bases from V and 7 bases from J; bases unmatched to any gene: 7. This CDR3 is CASSSRQGTNSPLHF. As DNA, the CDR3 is TGTGCCAGCAGCTCCAGACAGGGAACCAATTCACCCCTCCACTTT.

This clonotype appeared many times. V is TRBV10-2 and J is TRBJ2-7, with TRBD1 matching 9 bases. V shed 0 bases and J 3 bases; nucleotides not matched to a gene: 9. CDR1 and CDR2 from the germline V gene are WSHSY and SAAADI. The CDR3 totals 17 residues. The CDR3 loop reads CASSESKPGTGHYEQYF. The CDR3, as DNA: TGCGCCAGCAGTGAGTCGAAGCCCGGGACAGGGCACTACGAGCAGTACTTC.

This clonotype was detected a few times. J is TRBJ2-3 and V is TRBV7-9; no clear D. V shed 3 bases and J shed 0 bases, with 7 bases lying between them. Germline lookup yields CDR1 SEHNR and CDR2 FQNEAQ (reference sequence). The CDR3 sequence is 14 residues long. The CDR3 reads CASSFDKSTDTQYF. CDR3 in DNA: TGTGCCAGCAGCTTCGACAAGAGCACAGATACGCAGTATTTT.

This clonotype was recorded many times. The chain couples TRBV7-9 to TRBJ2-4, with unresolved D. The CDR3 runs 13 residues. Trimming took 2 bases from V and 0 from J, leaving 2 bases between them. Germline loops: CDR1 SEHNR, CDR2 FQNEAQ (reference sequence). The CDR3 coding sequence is TGTGCCAGCAGCTTACAAGCCAAAAACATTCAGTACTTC. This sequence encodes CASSLQAKNIQYF.

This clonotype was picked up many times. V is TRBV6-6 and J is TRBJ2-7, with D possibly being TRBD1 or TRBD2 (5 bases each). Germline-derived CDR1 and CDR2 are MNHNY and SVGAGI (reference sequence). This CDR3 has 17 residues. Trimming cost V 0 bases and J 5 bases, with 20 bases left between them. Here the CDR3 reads CASSYSIVGRSLDEQYF. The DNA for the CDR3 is TGTGCCAGCAGTTACTCGATAGTGGGACGCTCCTTGGACGAGCAGTACTTC.

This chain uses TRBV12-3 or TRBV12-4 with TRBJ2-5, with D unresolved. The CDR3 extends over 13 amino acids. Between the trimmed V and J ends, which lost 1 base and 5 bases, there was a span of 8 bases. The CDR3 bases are TGTGCCAGCAGTTTAGGACAACCGGAGACCCAGTACTTC. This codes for CASSLGQPETQYF.

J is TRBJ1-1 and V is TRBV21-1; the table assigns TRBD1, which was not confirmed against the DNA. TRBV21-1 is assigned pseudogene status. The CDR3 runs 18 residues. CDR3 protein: CASSKEGGEGSMNTEAFF. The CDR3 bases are TGTGCCAGCAGCAAAGAAGGGGGCGAGGGGAGCATGAACACTGAAGCTTTCTTT.

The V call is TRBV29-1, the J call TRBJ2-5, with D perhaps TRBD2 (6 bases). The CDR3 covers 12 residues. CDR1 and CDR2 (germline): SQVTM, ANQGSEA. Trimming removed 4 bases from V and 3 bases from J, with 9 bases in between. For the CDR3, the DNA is TGCAGCGTTGTCGGACTAAAAGAGACCCAGTACTTC. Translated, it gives CSVVGLKETQYF.

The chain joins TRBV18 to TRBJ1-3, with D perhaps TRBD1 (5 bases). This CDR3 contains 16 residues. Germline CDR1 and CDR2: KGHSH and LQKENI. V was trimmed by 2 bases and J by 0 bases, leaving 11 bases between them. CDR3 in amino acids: CASSPRTITSGNTIYF. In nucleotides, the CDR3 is TGTGCCAGCTCACCAAGGACAATTACCTCTGGAAACACCATATATTTT.

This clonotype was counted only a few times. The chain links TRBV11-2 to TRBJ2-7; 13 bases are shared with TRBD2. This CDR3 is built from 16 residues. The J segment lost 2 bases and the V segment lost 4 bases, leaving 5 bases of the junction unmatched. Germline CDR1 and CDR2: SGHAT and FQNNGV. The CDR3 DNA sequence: TGTGCCAGCAGCTCCGGACTAGCGGGAGTCGCCTACGAGCAGTACTTC. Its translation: CASSSGLAGVAYEQYF. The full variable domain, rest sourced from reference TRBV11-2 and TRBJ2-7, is EAGVAQSPRYKIIEKRQSVAFWCNPISGHATLYWYQQILGQGPKLLIQFQNNGVVDDSQLPKDRFSAERLKGVDSTLKIQPAKLEDSAVYLCASSSGLAGVAYEQYFGPGTRLTVT.

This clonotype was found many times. Here the CDR3 DNA reads TGTGCCAGCAGTTACTCAGGGGGAGGAAACACCATATATTTT. This gives the protein CASSYSGGGNTIYF. V gene TRBV6-5 combines with J gene TRBJ1-3; the D gene is possibly TRBD1 (6 bases). The CDR3 runs 14 residues. V was pared by 0 bases and J by 4 bases, with 7 bases between. Germline V gene lookup returns CDR1 MNHEY and CDR2 SVGAGI.

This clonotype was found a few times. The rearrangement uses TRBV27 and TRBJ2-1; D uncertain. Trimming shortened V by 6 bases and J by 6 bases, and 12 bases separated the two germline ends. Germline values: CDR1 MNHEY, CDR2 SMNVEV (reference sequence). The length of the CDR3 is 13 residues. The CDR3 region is CASSPDAANEQFF. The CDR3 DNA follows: TGTGCCAGCAGCCCCGATGCAGCCAATGAGCAGTTCTTC.

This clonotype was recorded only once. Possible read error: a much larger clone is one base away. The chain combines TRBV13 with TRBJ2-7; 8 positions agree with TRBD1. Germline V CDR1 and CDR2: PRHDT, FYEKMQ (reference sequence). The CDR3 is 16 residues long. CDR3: CVSSRRRDRTSYEQYF. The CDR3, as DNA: TGTGTCAGCAGCAGACGTCGGGACAGGACCTCCTACGAGCAGTACTTC. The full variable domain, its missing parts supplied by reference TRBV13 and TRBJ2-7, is AAGVIQSPRHLIKEKRETATLKCYPIPRHDTVYWYQQGPGQDPQFLISFYEKMQSDKGSIPDRFSAQQFSDYHSELNMSSLELGDSALYFCVSSRRRDRTSYEQYFGPGTRLTVT.

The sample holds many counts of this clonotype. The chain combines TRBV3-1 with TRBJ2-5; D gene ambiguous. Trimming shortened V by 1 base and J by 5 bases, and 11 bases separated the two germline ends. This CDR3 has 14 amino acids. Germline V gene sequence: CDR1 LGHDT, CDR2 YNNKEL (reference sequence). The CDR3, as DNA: TGTGCCAGCAGCCAAGGGGTGGGTCAGGAGACCCAGTACTTC. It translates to CASSQGVGQETQYF.

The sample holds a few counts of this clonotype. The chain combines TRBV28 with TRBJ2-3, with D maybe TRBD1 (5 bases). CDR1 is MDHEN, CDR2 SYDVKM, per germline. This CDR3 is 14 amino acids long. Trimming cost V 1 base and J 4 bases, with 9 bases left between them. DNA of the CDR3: TGTGCCAGCAGTTTATCAGGGTTGGCAGATACGCAGTATTTT. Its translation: CASSLSGLADTQYF.

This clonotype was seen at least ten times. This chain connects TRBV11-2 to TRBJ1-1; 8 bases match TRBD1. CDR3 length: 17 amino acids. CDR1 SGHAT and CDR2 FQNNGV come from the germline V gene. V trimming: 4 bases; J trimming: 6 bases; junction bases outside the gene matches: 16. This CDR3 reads CASSYKAGGVFGSEAFF. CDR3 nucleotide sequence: TGTGCCAGCAGCTATAAAGCAGGGGGCGTTTTTGGTTCTGAAGCTTTCTTT.

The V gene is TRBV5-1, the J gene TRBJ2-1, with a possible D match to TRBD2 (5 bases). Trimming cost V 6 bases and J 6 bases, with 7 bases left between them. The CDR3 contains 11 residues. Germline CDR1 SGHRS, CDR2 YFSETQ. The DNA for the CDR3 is TGCGCCAGCAAAAGCGGCAATGAGCAGTTCTTC. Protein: CASKSGNEQFF.

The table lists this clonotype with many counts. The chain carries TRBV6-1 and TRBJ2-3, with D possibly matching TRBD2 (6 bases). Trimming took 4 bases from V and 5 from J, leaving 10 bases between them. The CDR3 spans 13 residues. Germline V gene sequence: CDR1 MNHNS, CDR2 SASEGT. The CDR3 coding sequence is TGTGCCAGCAGTGTTGGGGGGAGAGATACGCAGTATTTT. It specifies CASSVGGRDTQYF.

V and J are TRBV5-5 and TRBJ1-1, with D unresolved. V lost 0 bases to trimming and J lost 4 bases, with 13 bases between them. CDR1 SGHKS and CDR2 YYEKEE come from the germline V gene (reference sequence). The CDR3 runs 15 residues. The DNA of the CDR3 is TGTGCCAGCAGCTTGGTCGACACGGCGACCACTGAAGCTTTCTTT. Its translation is CASSLVDTATTEAFF. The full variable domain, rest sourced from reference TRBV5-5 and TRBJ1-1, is DAGVTQSPTHLIKTRGQQVTLRCSPISGHKSVSWYQQVLGQGPQFIFQYYEKEERGRGNFPDRFSARQFPNYSSELNVNALLLGDSALYLCASSLVDTATTEAFFGQGTRLTVV.

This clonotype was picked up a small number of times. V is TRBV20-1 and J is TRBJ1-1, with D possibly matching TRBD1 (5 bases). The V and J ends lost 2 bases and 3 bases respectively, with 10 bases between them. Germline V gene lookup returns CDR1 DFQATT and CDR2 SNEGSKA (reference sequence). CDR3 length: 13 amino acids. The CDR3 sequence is CSARRGVDTEAFF. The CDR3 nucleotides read TGCAGTGCTAGAAGAGGGGTTGACACTGAAGCTTTCTTT.

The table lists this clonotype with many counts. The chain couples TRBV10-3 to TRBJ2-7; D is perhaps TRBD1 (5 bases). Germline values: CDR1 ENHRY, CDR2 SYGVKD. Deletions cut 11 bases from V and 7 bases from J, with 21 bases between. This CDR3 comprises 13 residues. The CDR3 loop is CASDTGTSREQYF. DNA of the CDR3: TGTGCCTCGGACACAGGAACCTCACGGGAGCAGTACTTC.

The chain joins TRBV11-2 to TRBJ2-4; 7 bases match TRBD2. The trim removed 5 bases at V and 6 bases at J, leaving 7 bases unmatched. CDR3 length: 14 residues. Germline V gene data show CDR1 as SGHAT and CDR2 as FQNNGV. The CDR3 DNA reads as TGTGCCAGCAGCCCAGCGGGGTCTAGAAACATTCAGTACTTC. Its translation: CASSPAGSRNIQYF. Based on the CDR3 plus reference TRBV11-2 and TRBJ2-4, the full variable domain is EAGVAQSPRYKIIEKRQSVAFWCNPISGHATLYWYQQILGQGPKLLIQFQNNGVVDDSQLPKDRFSAERLKGVDSTLKIQPAKLEDSAVYLCASSPAGSRNIQYFGAGTRLSVL.

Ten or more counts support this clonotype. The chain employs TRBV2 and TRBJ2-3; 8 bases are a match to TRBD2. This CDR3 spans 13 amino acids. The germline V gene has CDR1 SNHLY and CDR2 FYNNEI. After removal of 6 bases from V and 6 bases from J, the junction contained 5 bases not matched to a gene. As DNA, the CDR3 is TGTGCCAGCAGCCGGGAGGGAGGGGATACGCAGTATTTT. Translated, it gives CASSREGGDTQYF.

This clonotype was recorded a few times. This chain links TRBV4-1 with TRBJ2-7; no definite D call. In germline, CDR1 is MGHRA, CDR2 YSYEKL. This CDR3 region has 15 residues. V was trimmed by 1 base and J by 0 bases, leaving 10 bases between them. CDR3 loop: CASSQAQADSYEQYF. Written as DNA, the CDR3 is TGCGCCAGCAGCCAAGCGCAGGCTGACTCCTACGAGCAGTACTTC.